These 10 T cell receptor beta chains originate from one sample sequenced in a study of T cell responses to AZD1222 COVID-19 vaccine (dated by TCRdb to about 2021). The time point label for this specimen denotes: about 28 days (+/-7) after the second vaccine dose. The method behind the library was the immunoSEQ multiplex PCR assay. The clones in this table, taken by TCRdb from immuneACCESS, are in-frame only. Not every clone is retained; where verified, under half of the shortfall comes from an unresolved V gene, and the cause of the rest is unknown. The sample has some 200,000 clones on record, approximately 91% of them singletons. The top ten clonotypes cover 3.4% of the sample. This specimen consisted of peripheral blood, obtained 28 days after the second AZD1222 dose. The receptors here all came from an adult who received the AZD1222 COVID-19 vaccine.

This chain links TRBV18 with TRBJ1-4, with TRBD1 as a possible D gene (5 bases). With 4 bases removed from V and 4 bases from J, the gap between germline ends came to 7 bases. The CDR3 loop spans 13 amino acids. The germline V gene encodes CDR1 KGHSH and CDR2 LQKENI. CDR3 protein: CASSRQSNEKLFF. The CDR3 DNA follows: TGTGCCAGCTCACGACAGAGTAATGAAAAACTGTTTTTT. Full variable domain (rest looked up from reference TRBV18 and TRBJ1-4): NAGVMQNPRHLVRRRGQEARLRCSPMKGHSHVYWYRQLPEEGLKFMVYLQKENIIDESGMPKERFSAEFPKEGPSILRIQQVVRGDSAAYFCASSRQSNEKLFFGSGTQLSVL.

This chain connects TRBV11-2 to TRBJ2-1, with 10 positions matching TRBD2. V was clipped by 5 bases and J by 0 bases; unmatched bases: 1. There are 15 residues in the CDR3. The germline V gene has CDR1 SGHAT and CDR2 FQNNGV. CDR3 nucleotides: TGTGCCAGCAGCCCTAGCGGGAGCTCCTACAATGAGCAGTTCTTC. It is translated as CASSPSGSSYNEQFF. Full variable domain (missing parts from reference TRBV11-2 and TRBJ2-1): EAGVAQSPRYKIIEKRQSVAFWCNPISGHATLYWYQQILGQGPKLLIQFQNNGVVDDSQLPKDRFSAERLKGVDSTLKIQPAKLEDSAVYLCASSPSGSSYNEQFFGPGTRLTVL.

The table lists this clone with many counts. The genes are TRBV19 and TRBJ1-3, with D uncertain. V gave up 6 bases and J gave up 1 base, with 10 bases separating them. Germline-derived CDR1 and CDR2 are LNHDA and SQIVND (reference sequence). This CDR3 is built from 14 residues. The CDR3 spells CASRITYSGNTIYF. CDR3 in DNA: TGTGCCAGTAGGATTACTTATTCTGGAAACACCATATATTTT.

The chain has TRBV9 and TRBJ1-1; D gene ambiguous. Looked up from germline, CDR1 is SGDLS and CDR2 is YYNGEE. This CDR3 has 15 residues. V lost 4 bases to trimming and J lost 4 bases, with 17 bases between them. This CDR3 reads CASSPDEGRGTEAFF. In DNA, the CDR3 is TGTGCCAGCAGCCCAGACGAGGGTAGAGGCACTGAAGCTTTCTTT.

V gene TRBV2 combines with J gene TRBJ1-3; D ambiguous. Looked up from germline, CDR1 is SNHLY and CDR2 is FYNNEI. Trimming cost V 3 bases and J 2 bases, with 14 bases left between them. This CDR3 region has 16 residues. The CDR3 spells CASSERGRTAGNTIYF. In DNA, the CDR3 is TGTGCCAGCAGTGAGAGAGGTCGGACGGCTGGAAACACCATATATTTT.

The CDR3 sequence is CAARSRSYNEQFF. The CDR3 DNA is TGTGCCGCCCGGTCGCGGTCCTACAATGAGCAGTTCTTC. V gene TRBV6-5 combines with J gene TRBJ2-1, with D unclear. Germline V gene sequence: CDR1 MNHEY, CDR2 SVGAGI. The CDR3 length is 13 residues. Between the trimmed V and J ends, which lost 11 bases and 1 base, there was a span of 12 bases.

The J gene is TRBJ1-2, the V gene TRBV5-1; no definite D call. The CDR3 has 14 amino acids. V was clipped by 0 bases and J by 2 bases, with 8 bases between them. CDR1 SGHRS and CDR2 YFSETQ come from the germline V gene. The CDR3 nucleotides are TGCGCCAGCAGCTTGGATCCGGGAAACTATGGCTACACCTTC. Its translation is CASSLDPGNYGYTF.

The gene calls are TRBV28 and TRBJ1-5, with D unclear. Germline V gene data show CDR1 as MDHEN and CDR2 as SYDVKM. V was clipped by 1 base and J by 12 bases, with 13 bases between them. There are 13 residues in the CDR3. The DNA for the CDR3 is TGTGCCAGCAGTTTATCTAATCCTGGGCTCCAGCATTTT. It specifies CASSLSNPGLQHF.

The V call is TRBV28, the J call TRBJ1-2; 9 bases agree with TRBD1. Trimming removed 3 bases from V and 9 bases from J; junction bases left unmatched: 8. Germline CDR1 reads MDHEN; CDR2 reads SYDVKM. The CDR3 consists of 14 residues. As DNA, the CDR3 is TGTGCCAGCAGTTTCGACAGGGGGAATTATCGCTACACCTTC. It encodes CASSFDRGNYRYTF.

The chain links TRBV20-1 to TRBJ1-2; no firm D call. The CDR3 length is 10 residues. V lost 0 bases and J lost 12, with 8 bases in between. Germline V gene lookup returns CDR1 DFQATT and CDR2 SNEGSKA (reference sequence). The CDR3 here is CSARDQSNTF. CDR3 coding DNA: TGCAGTGCTAGAGATCAGTCGAACACCTTC.